A single TCR beta chain is shown here with its context. The sample originates from a study of T cell changes during pregnancy in multiple sclerosis. TCRdb's table, derived via immunoSEQ multiplex PCR, lists solely in-frame clones and lacks some. The sample holds tens of thousands of clones, 90% seen once. This CDR3 is built from 13 residues. CDR1 is LNHDA, CDR2 SQIVND, per germline (reference sequence). V dropped 8 bases and J dropped 7 bases, with 15 bases sitting between them. The TCR originated in a female donor in good health, enrolled as a control in a pregnancy study. The chain uses TRBV19 and TRBJ1-5, with TRBD1 as a possible D gene (6 bases). Specimen: peripheral blood, collected in the first trimester of pregnancy. CDR3 sequence reads: CASSTGRGQPQHF. The CDR3 bases are TGTGCCAGTTCTACAGGGAGGGGACAGCCCCAGCATTTT.